The source of this TCR beta chain is a study of cytotoxic CD8 clonotypes in ibrutinib-treated CLL. Study conclusions and caveats: Sustained-remission patients were sampled at different times than progressing patients were.

The protocol was immunoSEQ multiplex PCR, while the TCRdb copy is restricted to in-frame clones and leaves out a portion. The data contain 250,000 or so clones, 60% to 75% of them singletons. CDR3 length equals 18 residues. Trimming took 1 base from V and 6 from J, leaving 22 bases between them. The germline gives CDR1 SGHVS, CDR2 FQNEAQ. In the case of this clone: The target antigen is unknown.

The chain joins TRBV7-8 to TRBJ1-5; perhaps TRBD1 as D (6 bases). This sequence was found in a human donor with chronic lymphocytic leukemia. The sequencing used PBMCs, collected after 24 months of ibrutinib treatment. The DNA of the CDR3 is TGTGCCAGCAGCTTAGTTGTTGGGGCAGGGGAGCTACGTCAGCCCCAGCATTTT. Its protein is CASSLVVGAGELRQPQHF.